A few counts support the clone carrying this TCR beta chain. Antigen unknown. Trimming pared 0 bases from V and 6 bases from J, leaving 15 bases between. CDR1 LGHNA and CDR2 YNFKEQ come from the germline V gene. CDR3 length: 16 residues. MiXCR, run by TCRdb on the 5' RACE reads, gives a single entry per CDR3 protein. This table has under 300,000 distinct CDR3 sequences, around 17% appearing once. This sample stems from a study of T-cell memory formation after mild COVID-19. Study details: Largely donor-specific sequence clusters came from a couple of donors. Study-wide points: Cross-reactive memory seemingly joined, as some responding clones were found in pre-infection memory. Of the contracting clones, CD4+ ones lay mainly in CM and EM, and CD8+ ones in EMRA. Whether second-wave clones peaking at day 37 were SARS-CoV-2 specific went unconfirmed.

This chain connects TRBV4-2 to TRBJ1-5, with D possibly TRBD1 on 5 matching bases. The source of this sequence is a man younger than 30 who had mild COVID-19 (a few samples of this study predate the infection). Cell type and time point are not known. The sample consisted of PBMCs or a T cell subset sorted from them (not recorded which). The CDR3 region is CASSQEKGPVTQPQHF. For the CDR3, the DNA is TGTGCCAGCAGCCAAGAGAAGGGGCCGGTAACTCAGCCCCAGCATTTT.